What follows is one T cell receptor beta chain and its context. This clone's antigen is unknown. No quality values exist for individual bases; no much larger clone is one base distant. Peripheral blood CD8+ and CD4+ T cells from healthy donors, Susac syndrome patients and multiple sclerosis patients were profiled using high-throughput TCR beta sequencing. The healthy donors served as controls matched for age and sex. Bulk CD8+ and CD4+ T cells were purified by magnetic negative isolation, while CD8+ TEMRA cells were enriched using FACS. Blood was drawn into EDTA tubes, processed within 24 hours, and PBMCs were isolated by density gradient centrifugation. PBMCs destined for TCR sequencing were cryopreserved in liquid nitrogen and later thawed in a 37 °C water bath. Purity of sorted or isolated CD4+, CD8+ and CD8+ TEMRA cells was at least 90%. RNA was extracted with the RNeasy kit and roughly 0.5 to 1 ug was reverse transcribed using random hexamers. The immunoSEQ multiplex PCR assay, covering 54 Vbeta and 13 Jbeta segments, was used to amplify TCR beta CDR3 regions. To correct PCR amplification bias, a synthetic template baseline was used for both primer optimization and computational correction. From the authors' description of their analysis: Reads were annotated to V, D and J genes according to IMGT and were analyzed with immunoSEQ Analyzer, with only productive sequences retained. Clonality was calculated as one minus the Shannon entropy normalized by log2 of the number of productive unique sequences. For each patient and control, public and private clones were evaluated within the 100 most prevalent clones. Clones were defined as Susac-specific when absent from the healthy and MS cohorts, from 1,000 to 1,100 published viral clones and from other ImmuneACCESS disease sequences. The public reads were run again by TCRdb, first through fastp at Q25 and then through MiXCR, and only productive beta chains were kept. Entries are consolidated by CDR3 protein sequence, retaining the most common genes and DNA. TCRdb's processing, not the study's, gives the V and J calls here. The sample table lists roughly 150,000 distinct CDR3 sequences, just over 90% of them with a count of one. The ten largest clones represent over 0.11% of the sample.

This record comes from a study of CD8 T cells in Susac syndrome (dated by TCRdb to the late 2010s). A note on the overall study: The study used repertoire sequencing to test whether antigen drove CD8+ T cell activation and differentiation in Susac syndrome.

General findings and caveats noted by the study authors: The number of individuals in the TCR sequencing and HLA analysis was acknowledged as relatively small.

V is pruned by 4 bases and J by 4 bases, leaving 5 bases of the junction without a gene match. Via the germline V gene (reference sequence), CDR1 is LGHDT and CDR2 YNNKEL. The CDR3, cysteine through phenylalanine, is 15 amino acids long. Only the CDR3 region is kept as DNA, spanning 45 bases read in frame from base 1. Recombination connected TRBV3-1 to TRBJ2-5, and 11 junction bases match TRBD2. Sequencing input: CD4+ T cells from PBMCs. This clonotype was sampled from a human donor in good health. The CDR3 here reads CASSRLAGGGETQYF. The nucleotide sequence reads as follows: TGTGCCAGCAGCCGTCTAGCGGGGGGAGGAGAGACCCAGTACTTC.